The 23 T cell receptor beta chains given below trace back to one sample, sequenced in a study of tumor and adjacent non-tumor tissue in lung cancer. Three rounds of nested PCR, following a modified ARM-PCR protocol, produced the TCRbeta library. TCRdb re-derived calls from the multiplex PCR reads in MiXCR, one entry per CDR3 protein. The sample includes about 200,000 distinct CDR3 sequences, 70% to 75% of them seen just once. This sample's RNA came from whole unsorted tissue. The sequenced sample consisted of lung tumor tissue. The receptor set was obtained from a man in his sixties with non-small cell lung cancer.

Note on this clonotype: Since a much larger clone is just one base distant, this may be a read error. Here the CDR3 reads CSANRPQLYNEQFF. The CDR3 nucleotides read TGCAGTGCTAACAGGCCTCAGCTGTACAATGAGCAGTTCTTC. The gene calls are TRBV20-1 and TRBJ2-1, with D tentatively TRBD1 (5 bases). The CDR3 covers 14 residues. Between the trimmed V and J ends, which lost 4 bases and 4 bases, there was a span of 14 bases. CDR1 is DFQATT and CDR2 is SNEGSKA in the germline V gene (reference sequence).

This clonotype occurred a few times. Relative to the germline gene, one junction end is altered; a read error may explain this. The chain carries TRBV11-3 and TRBJ2-5, with D possibly being TRBD2 (6 bases). The CDR3 has 13 residues. The germline V gene encodes CDR1 SGHNT and CDR2 YENEEA. CDR3: CASSPSVGEIQYF. DNA for the CDR3: TGTGCCAGCAGCCCTAGCGTAGGAGAGATCCAGTACTTC.

In the case of this clonotype: Sequence at one end of the junction differs from germline and may be a read error. J is TRBJ2-5 and V is TRBV20-1; D may correspond to TRBD1 or TRBD2 (5 bases each). Germline V gives CDR1 DFQATT, CDR2 SNEGSKA (reference sequence). CDR3 size: 11 residues. DNA of the CDR3: TGTAGTGCTAGAGATTTGGGGGTCCAGCACTTC. Its translation: CSARDLGVQHF.

A note on this clonotype: The junction and the germline gene differ at one end; a read error may be behind it. The CDR3 loop is CASRNGGDTRYKQYF. The CDR3 nucleotides read TGTGCCAGCCGCAATGGGGGAGACACTCGCTACAAGCAGTACTTC. The chain carries TRBV6-5 and TRBJ2-7, with D perhaps TRBD1 or TRBD2 (5 bases each). This CDR3 has 15 residues. CDR1 and CDR2 (germline): MNHEY, SVGAGI.

As to this clonotype: At one boundary the junction diverges from the germline segment, which might be a read error. The chain links TRBV5-1 to TRBJ2-5; TRBD1 matches 7 bases. Germline V lookup: CDR1 SGHRS, CDR2 YFSETQ. This CDR3 comprises 17 residues. Here the CDR3 DNA reads TGCTCCAGCAGCCGACAGGGAAGGGTGGGGAGTCAAGAGACCCAGTACTTC. Amino acid sequence: CSSSRQGRVGSQETQYF.

On this clonotype: The junction departs from germline at one end; a sequencing error may be responsible. The genes are TRBV20-1 and TRBJ2-7; possible D gene TRBD2, 6 bases. Germline assignment: CDR1 DFQATT and CDR2 SNEGSKA (reference sequence). This CDR3 spans 14 amino acids. The DNA of the CDR3 is TGCAATGCTAGTATAGCGGATATCTCCTACGAGCAGTACTTC. Its protein is CNASIADISYEQYF.

A note on this clonotype: This likely comes from a read error, as the CDR3 has no conserved phenylalanine or tryptophan at its end. CDR3 nucleotides: TGTGCCAGCAGTTTAGTTGGACATGCGCAGTATCTT. This translates into CASSLVGHAQYL. V usage is TRBV12-3 or TRBV12-4 and J usage is TRBJ2-3; maybe TRBD1 (5 bases). V gave up 1 base and J gave up 10 bases, with 9 bases separating them. This CDR3 is 12 amino acids long.

As regards this clonotype: At one end, the junction sequence differs from germline, possibly due to a read error. The chain carries TRBV6-2 or TRBV6-3 and TRBJ2-1; D call uncertain. Germline lookup yields CDR1 MNHEY and CDR2 SVGEGT. This CDR3 region has 12 residues. CDR3 coding DNA: TGTGCCGGCAGTTCCAACTACAATGAGCAGTTCTTC. It translates to CAGSSNYNEQFF.

Worth noting for this clonotype: Compared with germline, one end of the junction differs, possibly owing to a read error. The chain combines TRBV28 with TRBJ1-6, with 7 bases matching TRBD1. The CDR3 is 16 residues long. Germline CDR1 is MDHEN and CDR2 is SYDVKM. The CDR3, as DNA: TGCGGTACAGGGGACAATTGGGGGGGGAAGGATTCACCCCTCCACTTT. It codes for CGTGDNWGGKDSPLHF.

Comments on this clonotype: A much larger clone sits a single nucleotide away, making a read error possible. The chain employs TRBV6-6 and TRBJ2-1, with 7 positions matching TRBD1. Germline V gene data show CDR1 as MNHNY and CDR2 as SVGAGI (reference sequence). The CDR3 sequence is 14 residues long. Here the CDR3 DNA reads TGTGCCAGCAGTTACGACAGGGTCGGGGATGAGCAGTTATTC. This sequence encodes CASSYDRVGDEQLF.

About this clonotype: Possible read error: a much larger clone is one base away. The chain combines TRBV10-1 with TRBJ2-1, with TRBD2 as a possible D gene (5 bases). The length of the CDR3 is 13 residues. The V gene's germline CDR1 is WNHNN and CDR2 SYGVQD (reference sequence). As DNA, the CDR3 is TGCGCCAACAGTGAGGGCTCCTACAATGAGCAGTTCTTC. This codes for CANSEGSYNEQFF.

This clonotype was detected only once. A read error is possible here, since a much larger clone lies one base away. The genes are TRBV29-1 and TRBJ2-1; 11 bases fit TRBD2. CDR1 and CDR2 from the germline V gene are SQVTM and ANQGSEA. The V gene end was trimmed by 6 bases and the J gene end by 7 bases; junction bases not matched to a gene: 5. The CDR3 spans 13 residues. CDR3 loop: CSVDSGRGNEQFF. In DNA form, the CDR3 reads TGCAGCGTCGATAGCGGGAGGGGTAATGAGCAGTTCTTC.

The chain uses TRBV30 and TRBJ1-5; D is undetermined. Germline loops: CDR1 GTSNPN, CDR2 SVGIG (reference sequence). The ends were cut back, 3 bases at V and 4 bases at J, with 10 bases in the middle. This CDR3 spans 13 amino acids. CDR3 in DNA: TGTGCCTGGAGACCCGGGCCTAATCAGCCCCAGCATTTT. Translation gives CAWRPGPNQPQHF.

As regards this clonotype: This clone may be a read error of a much larger clone one base away. This chain uses TRBV5-4 with TRBJ1-1; D remains unclear. Germline CDR1 SGHNT, CDR2 YYREEE (reference sequence). The CDR3 spans 15 residues. Trimming removed 4 bases at V and 0 bases at J, with 13 bases between. This CDR3 is CASSAETSLNTEAFF. CDR3 DNA sequence: TGTGCCAGCAGCGCCGAGACAAGCCTGAACACTGAAGCTTTCTTT.

This clonotype was picked up a small number of times. The chain recombines TRBV13 with TRBJ2-3; a possible D gene is TRBD1 (5 bases). This CDR3 region has 13 residues. Germline loops: CDR1 PRHDT, CDR2 FYEKMQ (reference sequence). The V end lost 8 bases, the J end lost 4 bases, and 13 bases lay between the germline ends. DNA for the CDR3: TGTGCCAGCGCGGCAGGGCGTCCAGATACGCAGTATTTT. It yields the protein CASAAGRPDTQYF.

This chain uses TRBV6-5 with TRBJ2-1, with D perhaps TRBD2 (5 bases). The length of the CDR3 is 14 residues. Between the trimmed V and J ends, which lost 2 bases and 9 bases, there was a span of 14 bases. Germline CDR1 and CDR2: MNHEY and SVGAGI. The chain's CDR3 is CASSYPELAPEQFF. As DNA, the CDR3 is TGTGCCAGCAGTTACCCAGAGCTAGCCCCTGAGCAGTTCTTC.

Comments on this clonotype: Germline is not matched at one junction end, which may reflect a read error. The chain joins TRBV11-2 to TRBJ2-1; 9 nucleotides agree with TRBD2. The CDR3 is made up of 15 amino acids. The germline CDR1 and CDR2 sequences are SGHAT and FQNNGV. The DNA of the CDR3 is TGTGCCAGCAGCCTCTCTAGCGGGGACTCCAATGATCAGTTCTTC. Translated, it gives CASSLSSGDSNDQFF. Supplemented by reference TRBV11-2 and TRBJ2-1, the full variable domain reads EAGVAQSPRYKIIEKRQSVAFWCNPISGHATLYWYQQILGQGPKLLIQFQNNGVVDDSQLPKDRFSAERLKGVDSTLKIQPAKLEDSAVYLCASSLSSGDSNDQFFGPGTRLTVL.

In regard to this clonotype: A read error may explain this, as a much larger clone is one base away. J is TRBJ2-3 and V is TRBV12-3 or TRBV12-4; D ambiguous. With 6 bases removed from V and 0 bases from J, the gap between germline ends came to 10 bases. CDR3 size: 14 residues. In DNA, the CDR3 is TGTGCCAGCAGCGTAGATCATAGCACAGATACGCAGTATTTT. Amino acids: CASSVDHSTDTQYF.

A remark on this clonotype: At one end the junction does not follow the germline gene, possibly because of a read error. The gene calls are TRBV6-5 and TRBJ1-1; the D gene is possibly TRBD1 (6 bases). This CDR3 comprises 14 residues. CDR1 and CDR2 (germline): MNHEY, SVGAGI. The CDR3 nucleotides are TGTGGCAGCAGGAACTTTTTGAGGGACACTGAAGCCTTCTTT. Amino acids: CGSRNFLRDTEAFF.

The count of this clonotype is one. A much larger clone differs from this one at a single base, so this may be a read error. This chain uses TRBV28 with TRBJ1-6; D not certain. Germline V gene data show CDR1 as MDHEN and CDR2 as SYDVKM. The V gene lost 2 bases and the J gene lost 8 bases, with 10 bases spanning the gap. The CDR3 extends over 14 amino acids. CDR3 nucleotide sequence: TGTGCCAGCAGTTTAAGTCCTTATGATTCACCCCTCCACTTT. It specifies CASSLSPYDSPLHF.

There are many counts of this clonotype. This chain uses TRBV4-1 with TRBJ2-2; D uncertain. V lost 0 bases, J lost 3 bases, and 8 bases lay in between. This CDR3 is built from 15 residues. Looked up from germline, CDR1 is MGHRA and CDR2 is YSYEKL. CDR3 DNA sequence: TGCGCCAGCAGCCAAGAAAGGTGGGACACCGGGGAGCTGTTTTTT. Protein: CASSQERWDTGELFF.

There are a few counts of this clonotype. The chain links TRBV5-1 to TRBJ2-2, with D perhaps matching TRBD2 (6 bases). Per germline, CDR1 SGHRS and CDR2 YFSETQ. The length of the CDR3 is 14 residues. The V end was cut by 3 bases, the J end by 15 bases, with 21 bases between. In DNA form, the CDR3 reads TGCGCCAGCAGCTCGGGACTTTTCACCGGGAAGTTGTTTTTT. Encoded protein: CASSSGLFTGKLFF.

This clonotype was counted many times. This chain uses TRBV20-1 with TRBJ2-7, with D uncertain. Per germline, CDR1 DFQATT and CDR2 SNEGSKA (reference sequence). The CDR3 totals 14 residues. V was pared by 4 bases and J by 0 bases, with 13 bases between. The CDR3 sequence: CSATVTRSSYEQYF. CDR3 DNA sequence: TGCAGTGCTACGGTCACCCGCAGCTCCTACGAGCAGTACTTC.